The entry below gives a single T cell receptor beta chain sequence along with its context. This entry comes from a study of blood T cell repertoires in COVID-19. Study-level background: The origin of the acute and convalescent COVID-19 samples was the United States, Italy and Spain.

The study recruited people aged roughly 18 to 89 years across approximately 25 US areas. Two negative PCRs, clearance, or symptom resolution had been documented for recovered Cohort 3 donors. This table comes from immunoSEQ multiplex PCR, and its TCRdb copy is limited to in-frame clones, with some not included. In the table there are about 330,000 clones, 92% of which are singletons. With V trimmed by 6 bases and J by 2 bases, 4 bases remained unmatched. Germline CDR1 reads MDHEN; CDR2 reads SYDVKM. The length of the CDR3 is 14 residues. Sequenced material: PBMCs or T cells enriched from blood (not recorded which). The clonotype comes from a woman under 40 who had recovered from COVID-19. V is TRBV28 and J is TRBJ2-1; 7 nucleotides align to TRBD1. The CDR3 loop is CASRTGTPYNEQFF. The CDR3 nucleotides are TGTGCCAGCAGGACAGGGACCCCCTACAATGAGCAGTTCTTC.